Below, 16 T cell receptor beta chains from the same sample are listed, as sequenced in a study of T cells after somatic rescue of genetic block. TCRdb's table, derived via immunoSEQ multiplex PCR, lists solely in-frame clones and lacks some. The table shows tens of thousands of clones, with 85% to 90% occurring only once. Sequenced sample: peripheral blood mononuclear cells (PBMCs). The receptors were gathered from a woman aged 18-35 years.

This clone was recorded a few times. The gene calls are TRBV6-1 and TRBJ1-2; 11 nucleotides line up with TRBD1. V dropped 7 bases and J dropped 8; count of bases not matched to a gene: 12. This CDR3 contains 15 residues. Germline values: CDR1 MNHNS, CDR2 SASEGT. Here the CDR3 reads CASMLLGQGADGYTF. DNA for the CDR3: TGTGCCAGCATGTTGCTCGGACAGGGGGCGGACGGCTACACCTTC.

The V and J genes are TRBV14 and TRBJ1-4; D might be TRBD1 (6 bases). Looked up from germline, CDR1 is SGHDN and CDR2 is FVKESK. This CDR3 spans 15 amino acids. The germline V and J ends were trimmed by 1 base and 7 bases, with 13 bases remaining between them. The CDR3 spells CASSQVQGGGEKLFF. CDR3 sequence (DNA): TGTGCCAGCAGCCAAGTACAGGGAGGAGGTGAAAAACTGTTTTTT.

This chain uses TRBV7-9 with TRBJ1-2, with D possibly TRBD1 on 6 matching bases. Germline assignment: CDR1 SEHNR and CDR2 FQNEAQ (reference sequence). The length of the CDR3 is 12 residues. Deletions cut 11 bases from V and 6 bases from J, with 16 bases between. The CDR3 nucleotides are TGTGCCTCCGAGGGGGGGACGAATGGCTACACCTTC. It yields the protein CASEGGTNGYTF.

The rearrangement links TRBV6-1 to TRBJ2-7; perhaps D is TRBD1 or TRBD2 (5 bases each). Germline CDR1 MNHNS, CDR2 SASEGT. This CDR3 has 14 residues. V dropped 7 bases and J dropped 1 base, with 14 bases sitting between them. The CDR3 spells CASIRDPTSYEQYF. The CDR3, as DNA: TGTGCCAGCATTCGGGACCCAACGTCCTACGAGCAGTACTTC.

Worth noting for this clone: The sample has other DNA sequences that encode this CDR3 too. The rearrangement uses TRBV9 and TRBJ2-2, with no clear D. Trimming removed 0 bases from V and 4 bases from J, with 4 bases in between. CDR1 and CDR2 from the germline V gene are SGDLS and YYNGEE. The CDR3 is 13 amino acids. The CDR3 reads CASSVGGTGELFF. The CDR3 DNA reads as TGTGCCAGCAGCGTAGGGGGCACCGGGGAGCTGTTTTTT. The complete variable domain, with remaining parts taken from reference TRBV9 and TRBJ2-2, reads DSGVTQTPKHLITATGQRVTLRCSPRSGDLSVYWYQQSLDQGLQFLIQYYNGEERAKGNILERFSAQQFPDLHSELNLSSLELGDSALYFCASSVGGTGELFFGEGSRLTVL.

This chain links TRBV7-2 with TRBJ1-3; D not resolved. Germline V gene lookup returns CDR1 SGHTA and CDR2 FQGNSA. This CDR3 comprises 15 residues. V lost 1 base, J lost 1 base, and 8 bases lay in between. Written as DNA, the CDR3 is TGTGCCAGCAGCTTAGGCCACGCATCTGGAAACACCATATATTTT. Translated, it gives CASSLGHASGNTIYF.

In this sample, this clone turned up once. The chain carries TRBV7-2 and TRBJ2-5; possibly TRBD1 or TRBD2 for D (5 bases each). V lost 4 bases, J lost 1 base, and 13 bases lay in between. From germline, CDR1 is SGHTA and CDR2 FQGNSA. The length of the CDR3 is 15 residues. The CDR3 reads CASSSTGTIQETQYF. As DNA, the CDR3 is TGTGCCAGCAGCTCGACCGGGACCATCCAAGAGACCCAGTACTTC.

In this sample, this clone turned up once. The rearrangement joins TRBV5-1 to TRBJ2-3; a possible D gene is TRBD1 (5 bases). V gave up 1 base and J gave up 5 bases, with 11 bases separating them. This CDR3 has 14 amino acids. Germline V gives CDR1 SGHRS, CDR2 YFSETQ. CDR3 sequence reads: CASSLFSGKDTQYF. For the CDR3, the DNA is TGCGCCAGCAGCTTGTTCTCAGGGAAAGATACGCAGTATTTT. The whole variable domain, filled in from reference TRBV5-1 and TRBJ2-3, reads KAGVTQTPRYLIKTRGQQVTLSCSPISGHRSVSWYQQTPGQGLQFLFEYFSETQRNKGNFPGRFSGRQFSNSRSEMNVSTLELGDSALYLCASSLFSGKDTQYFGPGTRLTVL.

V and J are TRBV7-9 and TRBJ1-4; D unclear. There are 14 residues in the CDR3. V was clipped by 3 bases and J by 8 bases, with 13 bases between them. Germline V CDR1 and CDR2: SEHNR, FQNEAQ (reference sequence). The CDR3 is CASSFDKEREKLFF. CDR3 sequence (DNA): TGTGCCAGCAGCTTCGACAAGGAGAGGGAAAAACTGTTTTTT.

V gene TRBV11-2 combines with J gene TRBJ1-2; 7 bases match TRBD1. V was clipped by 5 bases and J by 3 bases; unmatched bases: 12. The V gene's germline CDR1 is SGHAT and CDR2 FQNNGV. CDR3 length: 16 amino acids. This CDR3 is CASSPWTGPRDYGYTF. The CDR3 DNA follows: TGTGCCAGCAGCCCATGGACAGGCCCGCGGGACTATGGCTACACCTTC.

This clone was detected once. The chain recombines TRBV9 with TRBJ2-7; no clear D gene. Germline V CDR1 and CDR2: SGDLS, YYNGEE. This CDR3 is built from 12 residues. Trimming removed 0 bases at V and 3 bases at J, with 4 bases between. CDR3 bases: TGTGCCAGCAGCGTAGAAGGCTACGAGCAGTACTTC. This codes for CASSVEGYEQYF.

The chain's CDR3 is CASSGGTIPTYEQYF. CDR3 DNA: TGTGCCAGCAGCGGTGGGACTATCCCAACCTACGAGCAGTACTTC. V is TRBV5-4 and J is TRBJ2-7, with 7 bases identical to TRBD2. Per the germline V gene, CDR1 is SGHNT and CDR2 is YYREEE (reference sequence). CDR3 length: 15 residues. The junction had 9 bases not matched to a gene; V was cut back by 4 bases and J by 2 bases.

J is TRBJ2-7 and V is TRBV5-5; either TRBD1 or TRBD2 may supply D (7 bases each). Trimming removed 4 bases at V and 3 bases at J, with 11 bases between. The CDR3 is 13 residues long. Germline values: CDR1 SGHKS, CDR2 YYEKEE (reference sequence). The CDR3, as DNA: TGTGCCAGCAGCAGCGGGGACAGCTACGAGCAGTACTTC. This encodes CASSSGDSYEQYF.

The chain employs TRBV27 and TRBJ2-5, with D possibly being TRBD2 (6 bases). The CDR3 consists of 17 residues. Trimming stripped 10 bases from V and 2 bases from J, with 26 bases between. CDR1 MNHEY and CDR2 SMNVEV come from the germline V gene (reference sequence). The CDR3 protein is CATRLGLRQGPQETQYF. CDR3 coding DNA: TGTGCCACCCGACTAGGGTTGAGGCAGGGACCACAAGAGACCCAGTACTTC.

The chain recombines TRBV10-3 with TRBJ1-6; the D gene is possibly TRBD1 (6 bases). V lost 3 bases to trimming and J lost 2 bases, with 8 bases between them. Germline V gene data show CDR1 as ENHRY and CDR2 as SYGVKD. This CDR3 comprises 15 residues. CDR3 sequence reads: CAISERTAYNSPLHF. DNA of the CDR3: TGTGCCATCAGTGAAAGGACAGCCTATAATTCACCCCTCCACTTT.

This clone was detected once. The gene calls are TRBV6-1 and TRBJ2-2; possibly TRBD1 or TRBD2 for D (5 bases each). This CDR3 is built from 14 residues. Germline CDR1 MNHNS, CDR2 SASEGT. Trimming pared 7 bases from V and 3 bases from J, leaving 12 bases between. Written as DNA, the CDR3 is TGTGCCAGCACTATAGGGACCCACACCGGGGAGCTGTTTTTT. It specifies CASTIGTHTGELFF.